The sample holds a few counts of the clone carrying this T cell receptor beta chain. Its antigen is unknown. Repertoires were generated with immunoSEQ multiplex PCR, while TCRdb's copy carries only in-frame clones and drops some. The sample has fewer than 500,000 clones; roughly 88% are singletons. Indicated treatment: about 20 received Ad26.COV2.S at low or high dose, single or two shots; 5 received placebo; per-sample allocation not given. Repertoires come from day 63 after the first vaccine or placebo injection. Wuhan-strain spike was delivered by a replication-incompetent Ad26 vector. Looked up from germline, CDR1 is LGHNA and CDR2 is YSLEER. The CDR3 consists of 13 residues. With V trimmed by 5 bases and J by 7 bases, 7 bases remained unmatched. These data come from a study of Ad26.COV2.S vaccination and SARS-CoV-2 variants. General study findings and limits: Participants given vaccine showed non-spike TCR breadth similar to that of placebo recipients.

The chain has TRBV4-3 and TRBJ1-1; 7 positions agree with TRBD1. This TCR derives from a person between 18 and 65 years old who received the Ad26.COV2.S COVID-19 vaccine or a placebo. Sequenced here: peripheral blood, sampled in a trial of Ad26.COV2.S vaccine versus placebo. For the CDR3, the DNA is TGCGCCAGCAGCGAGAGTAGACAGGGTGAAGCTTTCTTT. This translates into CASSESRQGEAFF.